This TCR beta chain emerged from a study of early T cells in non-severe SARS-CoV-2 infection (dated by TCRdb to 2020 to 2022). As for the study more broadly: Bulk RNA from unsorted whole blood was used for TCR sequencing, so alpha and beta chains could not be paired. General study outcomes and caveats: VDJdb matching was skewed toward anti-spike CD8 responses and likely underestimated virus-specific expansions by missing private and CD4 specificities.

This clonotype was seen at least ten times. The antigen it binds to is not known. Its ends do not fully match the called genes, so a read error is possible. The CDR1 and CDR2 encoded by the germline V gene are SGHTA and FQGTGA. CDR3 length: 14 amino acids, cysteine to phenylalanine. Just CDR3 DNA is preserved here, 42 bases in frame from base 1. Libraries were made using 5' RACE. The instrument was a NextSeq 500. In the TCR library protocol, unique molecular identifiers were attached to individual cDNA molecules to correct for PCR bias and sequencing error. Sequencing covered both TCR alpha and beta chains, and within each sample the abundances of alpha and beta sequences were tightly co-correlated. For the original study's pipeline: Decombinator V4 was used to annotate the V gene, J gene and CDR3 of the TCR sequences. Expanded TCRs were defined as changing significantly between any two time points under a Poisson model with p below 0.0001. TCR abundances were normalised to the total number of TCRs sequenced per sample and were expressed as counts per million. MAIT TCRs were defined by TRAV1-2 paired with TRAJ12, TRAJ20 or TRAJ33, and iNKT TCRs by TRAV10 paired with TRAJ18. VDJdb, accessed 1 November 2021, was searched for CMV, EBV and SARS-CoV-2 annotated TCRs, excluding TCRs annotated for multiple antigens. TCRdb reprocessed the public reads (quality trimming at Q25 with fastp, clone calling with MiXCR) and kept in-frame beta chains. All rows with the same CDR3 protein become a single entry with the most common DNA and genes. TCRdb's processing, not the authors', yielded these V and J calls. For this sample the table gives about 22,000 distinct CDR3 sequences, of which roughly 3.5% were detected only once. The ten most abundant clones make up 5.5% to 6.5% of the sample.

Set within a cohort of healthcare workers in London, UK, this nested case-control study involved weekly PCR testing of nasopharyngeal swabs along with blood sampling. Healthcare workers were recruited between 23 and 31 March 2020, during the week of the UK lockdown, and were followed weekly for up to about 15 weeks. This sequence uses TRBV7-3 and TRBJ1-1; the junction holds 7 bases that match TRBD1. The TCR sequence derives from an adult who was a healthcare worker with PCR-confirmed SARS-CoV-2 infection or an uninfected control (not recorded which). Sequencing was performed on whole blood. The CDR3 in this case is CASSVTGVVTEAFF. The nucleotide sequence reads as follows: TGTGCCAGCAGCGTAACAGGGGTAGTAACTGAAGCTTTCTTT.